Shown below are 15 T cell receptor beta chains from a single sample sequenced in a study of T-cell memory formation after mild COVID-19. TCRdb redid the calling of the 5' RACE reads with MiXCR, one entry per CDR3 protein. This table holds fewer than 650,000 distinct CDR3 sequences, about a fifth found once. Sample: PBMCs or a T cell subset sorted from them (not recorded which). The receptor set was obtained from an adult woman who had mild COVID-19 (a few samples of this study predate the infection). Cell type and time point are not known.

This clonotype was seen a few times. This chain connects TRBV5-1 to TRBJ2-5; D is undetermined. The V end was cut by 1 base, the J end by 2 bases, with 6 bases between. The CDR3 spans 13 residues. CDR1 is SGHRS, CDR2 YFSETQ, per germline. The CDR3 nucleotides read TGCGCCAGCAGCTTGCAGACTCAAGAGACCCAGTACTTC. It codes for CASSLQTQETQYF.

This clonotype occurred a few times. CDR3 amino acids: CAISVGLGNQPQHF. DNA of the CDR3: TGTGCCATCAGTGTGGGTTTGGGGAATCAGCCCCAGCATTTT. The gene calls are TRBV10-3 and TRBJ1-5, with D unresolved. There are 14 residues in the CDR3. Germline V lookup: CDR1 ENHRY, CDR2 SYGVKD. Trimming removed 4 bases from V and 4 bases from J, with 11 bases in between.

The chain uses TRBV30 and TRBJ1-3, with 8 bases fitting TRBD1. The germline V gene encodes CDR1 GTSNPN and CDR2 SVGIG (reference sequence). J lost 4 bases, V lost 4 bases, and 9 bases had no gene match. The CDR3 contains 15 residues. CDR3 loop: CAWKAWDRRGNTIYF. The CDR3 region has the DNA TGTGCCTGGAAGGCATGGGACAGGAGGGGAAACACCATATATTTT.

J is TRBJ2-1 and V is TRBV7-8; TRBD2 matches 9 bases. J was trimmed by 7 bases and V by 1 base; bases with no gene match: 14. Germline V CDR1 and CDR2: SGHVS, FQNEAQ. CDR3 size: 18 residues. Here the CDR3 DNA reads TGTGCCAGCAGCTTAGGGGGTCGGACTAGCGCAATCCAAAATGAGCAGTTCTTC. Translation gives CASSLGGRTSAIQNEQFF.

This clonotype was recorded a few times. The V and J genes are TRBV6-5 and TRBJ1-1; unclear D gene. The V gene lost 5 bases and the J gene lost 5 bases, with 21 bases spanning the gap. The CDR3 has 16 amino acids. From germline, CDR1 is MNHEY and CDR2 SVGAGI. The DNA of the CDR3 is TGTGCCAGCAGTCGCAGATGGCAGGACCCCGTTACTGAAGCTTTCTTT. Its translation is CASSRRWQDPVTEAFF.

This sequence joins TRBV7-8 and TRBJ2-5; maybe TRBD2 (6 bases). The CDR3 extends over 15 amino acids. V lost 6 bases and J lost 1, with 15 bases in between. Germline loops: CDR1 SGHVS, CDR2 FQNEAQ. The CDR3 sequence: CASRPSRDFQETQYF. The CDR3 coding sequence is TGTGCCAGCAGACCTTCCCGGGACTTCCAAGAGACCCAGTACTTC.

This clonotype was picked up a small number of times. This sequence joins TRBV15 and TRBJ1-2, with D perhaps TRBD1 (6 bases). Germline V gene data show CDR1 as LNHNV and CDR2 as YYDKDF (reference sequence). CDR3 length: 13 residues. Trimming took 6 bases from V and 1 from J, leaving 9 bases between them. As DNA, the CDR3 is TGTGCCACCAGGGGGGACAATAACTATGGCTACACCTTC. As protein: CATRGDNNYGYTF.

CDR3 DNA sequence: TGTGCCAGCAATGGGTGGGGAGATACGCAGTATTTT. Protein: CASNGWGDTQYF. The gene calls are TRBV6-5 and TRBJ2-3; no definite D call. The CDR3 totals 12 residues. Germline V gene sequence: CDR1 MNHEY, CDR2 SVGAGI. The V gene lost 7 bases and the J gene lost 5 bases, with 10 bases spanning the gap.

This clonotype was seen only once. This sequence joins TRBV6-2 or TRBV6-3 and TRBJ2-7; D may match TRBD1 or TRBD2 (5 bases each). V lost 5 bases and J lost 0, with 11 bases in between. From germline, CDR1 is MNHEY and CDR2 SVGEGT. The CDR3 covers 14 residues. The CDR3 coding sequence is TGTGCCAGCAGTATGGACGGGGCCTCCTACGAGCAGTACTTC. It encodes CASSMDGASYEQYF.

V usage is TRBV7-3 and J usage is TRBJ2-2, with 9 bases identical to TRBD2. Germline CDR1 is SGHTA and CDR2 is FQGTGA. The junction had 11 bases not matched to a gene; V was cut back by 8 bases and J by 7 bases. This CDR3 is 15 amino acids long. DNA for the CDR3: TGTGCCAGCTCATTAGCGGGAGACTCCGGCGGGGAGCTGTTTTTT. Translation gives CASSLAGDSGGELFF.

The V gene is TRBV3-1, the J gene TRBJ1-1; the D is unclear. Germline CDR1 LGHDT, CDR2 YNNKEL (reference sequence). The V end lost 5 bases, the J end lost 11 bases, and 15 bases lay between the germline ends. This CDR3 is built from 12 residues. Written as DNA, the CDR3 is TGTGCCAGCAGCGCATCGCGGGTGTCCGCTTTCTTT. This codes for CASSASRVSAFF.

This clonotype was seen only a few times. CDR3 in amino acids: CASSPGTITDTQYF. The DNA for the CDR3 is TGTGCCAGCAGCCCCGGGACTATCACAGATACGCAGTATTTT. The V and J genes are TRBV7-9 and TRBJ2-3; 7 bases are a match to TRBD2. J lost 2 bases, V lost 5 bases, and 4 bases had no gene match. The germline V gene has CDR1 SEHNR and CDR2 FQNEAQ (reference sequence). This CDR3 is built from 14 residues.

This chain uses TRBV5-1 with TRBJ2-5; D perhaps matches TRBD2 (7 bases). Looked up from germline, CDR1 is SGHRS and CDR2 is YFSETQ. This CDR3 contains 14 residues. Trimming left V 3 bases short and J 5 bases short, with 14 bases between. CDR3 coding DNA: TGCGCCAGCAGCTCGGGGGGCAGCCAGGAGACCCAGTACTTC. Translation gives CASSSGGSQETQYF. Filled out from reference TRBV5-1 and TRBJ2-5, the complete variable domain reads KAGVTQTPRYLIKTRGQQVTLSCSPISGHRSVSWYQQTPGQGLQFLFEYFSETQRNKGNFPGRFSGRQFSNSRSEMNVSTLELGDSALYLCASSSGGSQETQYFGPGTRLLVL.

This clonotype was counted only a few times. The CDR3: CAAGGGGTDTQYF. Here the CDR3 DNA reads TGTGCCGCCGGCGGGGGGGGCACAGATACGCAGTATTTT. This chain joins TRBV11-3 and TRBJ2-3, with 9 nucleotides matching TRBD2. V was clipped by 11 bases and J by 1 base; unmatched bases: 4. The CDR3 loop spans 13 amino acids. Germline loops: CDR1 SGHNT, CDR2 YENEEA.

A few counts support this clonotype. Here the CDR3 reads CASSPRASYSNQPQHF. DNA of the CDR3: TGTGCCAGTAGCCCCCGAGCGTCCTATAGCAATCAGCCCCAGCATTTT. The chain couples TRBV19 to TRBJ1-5, with D unclear. V dropped 6 bases and J dropped 0 bases, with 15 bases sitting between them. The CDR3 contains 16 residues. Germline-derived CDR1 and CDR2 are LNHDA and SQIVND (reference sequence). The full variable domain, rest sourced from reference TRBV19 and TRBJ1-5, is DGGITQSPKYLFRKEGQNVTLSCEQNLNHDAMYWYRQDPGQGLRLIYYSQIVNDFQKGDIAEGYSVSREKKESFPLTVTSAQKNPTAFYLCASSPRASYSNQPQHFGDGTRLSIL.